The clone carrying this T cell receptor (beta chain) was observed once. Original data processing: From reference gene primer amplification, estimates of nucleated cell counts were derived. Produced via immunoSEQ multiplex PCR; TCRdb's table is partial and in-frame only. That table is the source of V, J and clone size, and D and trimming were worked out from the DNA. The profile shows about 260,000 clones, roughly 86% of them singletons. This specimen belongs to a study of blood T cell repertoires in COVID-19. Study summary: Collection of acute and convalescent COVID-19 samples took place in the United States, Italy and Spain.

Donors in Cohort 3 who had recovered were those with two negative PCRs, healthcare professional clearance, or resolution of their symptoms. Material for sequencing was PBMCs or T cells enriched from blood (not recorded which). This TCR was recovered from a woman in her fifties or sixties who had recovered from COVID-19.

This CDR3 is CASSVPSGGGDTQYF. The CDR3 DNA is TGTGCCAGCAGTGTCCCCTCGGGTGGCGGAGATACGCAGTATTTT. The chain has TRBV25-1 and TRBJ2-3, with unresolved D. Trimming stripped 4 bases from V and 5 bases from J, with 16 bases between. The CDR3 is made up of 15 amino acids. The germline CDR1 and CDR2 sequences are MGHDK and SYGVNS.